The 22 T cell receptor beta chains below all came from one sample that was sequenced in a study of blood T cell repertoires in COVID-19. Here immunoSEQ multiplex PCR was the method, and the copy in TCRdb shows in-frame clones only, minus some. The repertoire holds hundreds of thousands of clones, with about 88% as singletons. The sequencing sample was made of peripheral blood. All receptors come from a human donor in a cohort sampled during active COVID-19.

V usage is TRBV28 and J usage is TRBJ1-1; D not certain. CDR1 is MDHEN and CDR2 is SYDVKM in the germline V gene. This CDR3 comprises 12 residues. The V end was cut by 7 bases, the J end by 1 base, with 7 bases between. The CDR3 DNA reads TGTGCCAGCATAGGAGCGAACACTGAAGCTTTCTTT. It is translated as CASIGANTEAFF. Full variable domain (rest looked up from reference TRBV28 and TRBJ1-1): DVKVTQSSRYLVKRTGEKVFLECVQDMDHENMFWYRQDPGLGLRLIYFSYDVKMKEKGDIPEGYSVSREKKERFSLILESASTNQTSMYLCASIGANTEAFFGQGTRLTVV.

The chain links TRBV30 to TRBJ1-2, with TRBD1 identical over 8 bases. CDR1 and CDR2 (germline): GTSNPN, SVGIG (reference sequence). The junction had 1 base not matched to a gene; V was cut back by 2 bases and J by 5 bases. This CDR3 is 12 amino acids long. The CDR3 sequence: CAWSRQGYGYTF. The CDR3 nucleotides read TGTGCCTGGAGTAGACAGGGGTATGGCTACACCTTC.

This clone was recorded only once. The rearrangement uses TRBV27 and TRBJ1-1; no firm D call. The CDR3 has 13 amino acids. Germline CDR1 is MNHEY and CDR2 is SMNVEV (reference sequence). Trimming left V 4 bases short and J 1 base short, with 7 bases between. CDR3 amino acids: CASSWRENTEAFF. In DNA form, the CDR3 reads TGTGCCAGCAGTTGGAGGGAGAACACTGAAGCTTTCTTT.

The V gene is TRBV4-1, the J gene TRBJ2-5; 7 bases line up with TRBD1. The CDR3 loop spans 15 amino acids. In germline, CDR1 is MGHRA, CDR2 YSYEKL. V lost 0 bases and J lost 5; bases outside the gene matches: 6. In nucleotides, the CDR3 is TGCGCCAGCAGCCAAGACCAAGGGGGCGGGGAGACCCAGTACTTC. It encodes CASSQDQGGGETQYF.

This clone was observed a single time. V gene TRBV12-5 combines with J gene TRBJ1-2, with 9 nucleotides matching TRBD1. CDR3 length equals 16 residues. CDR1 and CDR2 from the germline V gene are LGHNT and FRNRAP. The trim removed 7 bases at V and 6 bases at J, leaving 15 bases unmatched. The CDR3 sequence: CASADSPGQGPDGYTF. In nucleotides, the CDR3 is TGTGCTAGTGCCGATTCTCCGGGACAGGGTCCCGATGGCTACACCTTC.

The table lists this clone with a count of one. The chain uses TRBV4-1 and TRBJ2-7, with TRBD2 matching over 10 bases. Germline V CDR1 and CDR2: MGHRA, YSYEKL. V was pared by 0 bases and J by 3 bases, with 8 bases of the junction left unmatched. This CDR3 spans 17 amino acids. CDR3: CASSQEASGGINYEQYF. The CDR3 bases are TGCGCCAGCAGCCAAGAGGCTAGCGGGGGTATCAACTACGAGCAGTACTTC.

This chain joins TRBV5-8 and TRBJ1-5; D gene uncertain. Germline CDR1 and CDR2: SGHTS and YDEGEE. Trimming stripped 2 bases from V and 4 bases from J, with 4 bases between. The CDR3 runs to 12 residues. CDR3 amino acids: CASSFRNQPQHF. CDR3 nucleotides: TGTGCCAGCAGCTTCAGGAATCAGCCCCAGCATTTT.

CDR3 protein: CASGQLNTEAFF. The CDR3 region has the DNA TGTGCCAGTGGACAGCTGAACACTGAAGCTTTCTTT. The chain has TRBV19 and TRBJ1-1, with D maybe TRBD1 (6 bases). The CDR3 has 12 residues. CDR1 LNHDA and CDR2 SQIVND come from the germline V gene (reference sequence). V shed 8 bases and J shed 0 bases, with 7 bases lying between them.

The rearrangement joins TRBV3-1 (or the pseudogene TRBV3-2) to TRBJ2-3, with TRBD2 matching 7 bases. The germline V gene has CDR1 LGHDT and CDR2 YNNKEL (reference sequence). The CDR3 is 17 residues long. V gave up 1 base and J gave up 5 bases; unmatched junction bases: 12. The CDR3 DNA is TGTGCCAGCAGCCAAGTTATAGCGGGCTTGGGAGGAGATACGCAGTATTTT. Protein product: CASSQVIAGLGGDTQYF.

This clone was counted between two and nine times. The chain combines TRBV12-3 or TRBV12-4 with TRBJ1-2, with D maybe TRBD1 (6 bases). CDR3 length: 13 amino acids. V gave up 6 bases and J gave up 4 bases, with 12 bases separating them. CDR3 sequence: CASSPGHPYGYTF. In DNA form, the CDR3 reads TGTGCCAGCAGCCCGGGACACCCCTATGGCTACACCTTC.

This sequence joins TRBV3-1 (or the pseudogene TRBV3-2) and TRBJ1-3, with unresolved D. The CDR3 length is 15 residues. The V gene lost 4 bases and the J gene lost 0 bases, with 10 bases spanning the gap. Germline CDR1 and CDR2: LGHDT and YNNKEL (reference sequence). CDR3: CASSPPGVSGNTIYF. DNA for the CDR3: TGTGCCAGCAGCCCACCCGGTGTCTCTGGAAACACCATATATTTT.

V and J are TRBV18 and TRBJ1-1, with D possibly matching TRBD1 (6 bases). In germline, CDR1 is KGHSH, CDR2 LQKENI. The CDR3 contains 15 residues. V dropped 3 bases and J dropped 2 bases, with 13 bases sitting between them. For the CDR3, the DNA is TGTGCCAGCTCACCCGAGTCGACAGGCAACACTGAAGCTTTCTTT. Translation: CASSPESTGNTEAFF.

The CDR3 is CASSQEKRQGEAEAFF. The CDR3 nucleotides are TGCGCCAGCAGCCAAGAGAAAAGACAGGGGGAGGCTGAAGCTTTCTTT. The rearrangement uses TRBV4-1 and TRBJ1-1; 9 positions agree with TRBD1. The CDR3 totals 16 residues. Germline lookup yields CDR1 MGHRA and CDR2 YSYEKL. With 0 bases clipped from V and 6 bases from J, the junction kept 8 bases outside the gene matches.

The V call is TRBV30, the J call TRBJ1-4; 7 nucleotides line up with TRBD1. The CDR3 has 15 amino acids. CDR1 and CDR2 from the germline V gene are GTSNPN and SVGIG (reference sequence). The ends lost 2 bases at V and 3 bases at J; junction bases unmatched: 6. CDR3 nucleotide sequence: TGTGCCTGGAGTTTTTGGGGGACAGCTAATGAAAAACTGTTTTTT. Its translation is CAWSFWGTANEKLFF.

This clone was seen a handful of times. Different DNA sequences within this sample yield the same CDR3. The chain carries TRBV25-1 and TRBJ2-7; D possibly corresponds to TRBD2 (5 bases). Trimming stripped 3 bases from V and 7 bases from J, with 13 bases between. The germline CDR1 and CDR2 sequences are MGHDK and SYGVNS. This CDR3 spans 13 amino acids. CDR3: CASSDGRGGEQYF. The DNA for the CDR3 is TGTGCCAGCAGTGATGGACGTGGCGGGGAGCAGTACTTC.

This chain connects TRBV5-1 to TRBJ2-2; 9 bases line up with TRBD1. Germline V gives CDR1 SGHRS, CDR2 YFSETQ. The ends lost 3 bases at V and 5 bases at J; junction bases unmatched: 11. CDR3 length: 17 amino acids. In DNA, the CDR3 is TGCGCCAGCAGCTCCGGACAGGGGACGTCCGGAACCGGGGAGCTGTTTTTT. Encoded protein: CASSSGQGTSGTGELFF.

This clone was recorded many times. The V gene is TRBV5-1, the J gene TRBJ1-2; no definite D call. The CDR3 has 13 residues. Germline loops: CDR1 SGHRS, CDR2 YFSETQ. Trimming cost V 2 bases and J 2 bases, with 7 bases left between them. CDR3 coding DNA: TGCGCCAGCAGCTTTACCACAAACTATGGCTACACCTTC. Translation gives CASSFTTNYGYTF.

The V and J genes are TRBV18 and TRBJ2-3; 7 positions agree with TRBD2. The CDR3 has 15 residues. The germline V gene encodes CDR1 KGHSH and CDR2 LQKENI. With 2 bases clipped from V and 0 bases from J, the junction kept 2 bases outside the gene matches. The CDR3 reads CASSPGLDSTDTQYF. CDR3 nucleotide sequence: TGTGCCAGCTCACCAGGACTAGACAGCACAGATACGCAGTATTTT.

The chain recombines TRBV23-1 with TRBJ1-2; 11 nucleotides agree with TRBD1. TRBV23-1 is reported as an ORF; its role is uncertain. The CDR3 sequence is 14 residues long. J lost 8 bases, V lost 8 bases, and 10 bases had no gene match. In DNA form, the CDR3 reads TGCGCCAGCCGGGAACCGGGACAGGGGGGAGGCTACACCTTC. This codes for CASREPGQGGGYTF.

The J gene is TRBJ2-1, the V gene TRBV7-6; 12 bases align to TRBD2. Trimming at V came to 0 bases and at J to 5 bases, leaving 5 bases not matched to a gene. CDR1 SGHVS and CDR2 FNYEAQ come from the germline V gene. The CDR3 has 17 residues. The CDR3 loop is CASSLALRTSGNNEQFF. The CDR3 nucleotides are TGTGCCAGCAGCTTAGCGCTCAGGACTAGCGGGAACAATGAGCAGTTCTTC.

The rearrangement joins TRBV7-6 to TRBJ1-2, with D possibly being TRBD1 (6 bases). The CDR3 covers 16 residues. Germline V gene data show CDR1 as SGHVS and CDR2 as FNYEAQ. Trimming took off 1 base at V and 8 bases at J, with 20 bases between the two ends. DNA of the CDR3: TGTGCCAGCAGCTTAGTAAGGACAGCTTCTCTTGAGGGCTACACCTTC. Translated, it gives CASSLVRTASLEGYTF.

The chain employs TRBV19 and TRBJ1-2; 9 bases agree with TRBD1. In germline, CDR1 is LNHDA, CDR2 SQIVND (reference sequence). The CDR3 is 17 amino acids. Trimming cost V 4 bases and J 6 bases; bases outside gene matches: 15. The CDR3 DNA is TGTGCCAGTAGTAGACGGACAGGGGAACCCTCTCCTCATGGCTACACCTTC. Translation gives CASSRRTGEPSPHGYTF.